This TCR beta chain was recorded in a study of shared clonotypes between healthy human individuals. A word on this clone: The antigen is unknown.

Profiling relied on immunoSEQ multiplex PCR, and the TCRdb table lists in-frame clones only, not all of them. Of some 1,400,000 clones listed, roughly 96% are singletons. Germline loops: CDR1 GTSNPN, CDR2 SVGIG (reference sequence). The CDR3 extends over 16 amino acids. Trimming cost V 3 bases and J 6 bases; bases outside gene matches: 12. Study-wide results and caveats: Naive subsets usually exceeded memory subsets in estimated richness. Shared across a few donors were about 4.8% of the naive CD4 clonotypes.

Sequencing was done on a sample of naive CD4+ T cells sorted from blood. The subset was: CD45RA+ positively selected. J is TRBJ1-4 and V is TRBV30, with 8 positions matching TRBD1. The TCR sequence derives from a man aged 25 to 45 in good health. The CDR3 loop reads CAWRPPDRVSYEKLFF. The DNA of the CDR3 is TGTGCCTGGAGACCTCCGGACAGGGTTTCGTATGAAAAACTGTTTTTT.